The TCR beta chain described here comes from a study of T cell repertoires in cytomegalovirus infection. TCRdb used MiXCR to reprocess the reads, holding one entry per CDR3 protein. Of approximately 500,000 distinct CDR3 sequences in the sample, about 15% were seen once. The study, taken as a whole, reports: HLA-C-restricted CMV clonotypes gave the most frequent clonotype in two of eight donors.

Regarding this clonotype: Its antigen is not identified.

CDR1 is SGHDN, CDR2 FVKESK, per germline. CDR3 length equals 15 residues. V dropped 3 bases and J dropped 1; count of bases not matched to a gene: 3. The rearrangement joins TRBV14 to TRBJ2-3; 8 bases agree with TRBD1. The sample was CD8+ T cells from PBMCs. The receptor's source is a human donor in good health (CMV status not recorded). Some clones in this sample may be carry-over from other donors' samples. The CDR3 nucleotides are TGTGCCAGCAGCCACCTACAGGGGGGCACAGATACGCAGTATTTT. Translating gives CASSHLQGGTDTQYF.